The rows below give T cell receptor beta chains drawn from one sample of a study of Graves' ophthalmopathy and Graves' hyperthyroidism. One entry per CDR3 protein, called by TCRdb with MiXCR from the multiplex PCR reads. The data hold about 620,000 distinct CDR3 sequences, with approximately 21% observed a single time. Sequencing input: peripheral blood. The source of these receptors is a woman aged 18-29 years with stable Graves' hyperthyroidism. Some clones in this sample may be carry-over from other donors' samples. Each CDR3 is given with its conserved first and last residue. The D gene is left open where the match is weak. Not all rows give a size; the values are once, few, many and, for expanded clones, a class.

TRBJ1-5	TRBV18	NA	few	TGTGCCAGCTCAATTAACAGGTATGGCAATCAGCCCCAGCATTTT	CASSINRYGNQPQHF
TRBJ2-5	TRBV5-1	NA	many	TGCGCCAGCAGCTATAGAAGTGAGGGGGGATCCCAAGAGACCCAGTACTTC	CASSYRSEGGSQETQYF
TRBJ1-2	TRBV3-1	NA	NA	TGTGCCAGCAGCCCGACAGAGGCCTATGGCTACACCTTC	CASSPTEAYGYTF
TRBJ2-5	TRBV13	NA	NA	TGTGCCGGCAGCTTGTTAGAAAGAGGGGGGGAGACCCAGTACTTC	CAGSLLERGGETQYF
TRBJ1-5	TRBV6-5	NA	NA	TGTGCCAGCAGTTTAAAGGTCACGGGCCAGCCCCAGCATTTT	CASSLKVTGQPQHF
TRBJ1-2	TRBV27	NA	NA	TGTGCCAGCAGTCCGGGACGCAACCTAAGGGGCTACACCTTC	CASSPGRNLRGYTF
TRBJ2-7	TRBV6-1	NA	NA	TGTGCCAGCAGTGAAGCGCCGGGGACCGAGCAGTACTTC	CASSEAPGTEQYF
TRBJ2-2	TRBV12-3/TRBV12-4	NA	NA	TGTGCCAGCAGCTTAGTCTGGGACCCGAACACCGGGGAGCTGTTTTTT	CASSLVWDPNTGELFF
TRBJ1-1	TRBV10-3	NA	many	TGTGCCATCAGTGACAGGGTAAAAGGCAGTGAAGCTTTCTTT	CAISDRVKGSEAFF
TRBJ2-5	TRBV6-4	TRBD2	NA	TGTGCCAGCAGTGACAAGCGGGGGGGCGGAGAGACCCAGTACTTC	CASSDKRGGGETQYF
TRBJ2-7	TRBV6-2/TRBV6-3	TRBD2	many	TGTGCCAGCAGTTACTCGTTGCGGGAGGATCGGACAGCCGCATGCGAGCAGTACTTC	CASSYSLREDRTAACEQYF
TRBJ2-7	TRBV4-1	TRBD1	NA	TGCGCCAGCAGCCAAGTAACAGGGGTTCCCTACGAGCAGTACTTC	CASSQVTGVPYEQYF
TRBJ2-2	TRBV11-1	NA	NA	TGTGCCAGCAGCTTACTCCCCAAGAAAGGGGCCGGGGAGCTGTTTTTT	CASSLLPKKGAGELFF
TRBJ1-1	TRBV11-1	NA	NA	TGTGCCAGCAGTCCTTCTCTGGGGAACACTGAAGCTTTCTTT	CASSPSLGNTEAFF
TRBJ1-5	TRBV12-3/TRBV12-4	TRBD1	many	TGTGCCAGCAGCTCATACCGGGACAGGGGACGAATCAATCAGCCCCAGCATTTT	CASSSYRDRGRINQPQHF
TRBJ1-1	TRBV6-2/TRBV6-3	TRBD1	NA	TGTGCCAGCAGGCGGACAGGGAACACTGAAGCTTGCTTT	CASRRTGNTEACF
TRBJ1-5	TRBV24-1	NA	many	TGTGCCACCATCCCAGTAACAGATAGCAATCAGCCCCAGCATTTT	CATIPVTDSNQPQHF
TRBJ1-1	TRBV7-9	NA	many	TGTGCCAGCAGCTTAACAGAACTGAACACTGAAGCTTTCTTT	CASSLTELNTEAFF
TRBJ2-5	TRBV28	TRBD2	many	TGTGCCAGCAGACTACCCGGGACTAGAGAGACCCAGTACTTC	CASRLPGTRETQYF
TRBJ1-6	TRBV6-1	TRBD1	many	TGTGCCAGCAGTCTCCGGGACAGGAAGAATTCACCCCTCCACTTT	CASSLRDRKNSPLHF
TRBJ2-2	TRBV6-1	NA	many	TGTGCCAGCAGCCCGGGATCCCAGTTAGCCGGGGAGCTGTTTTTT	CASSPGSQLAGELFF
TRBJ2-7	TRBV27	NA	NA	TGTGCCAGCAGTTCCCAGTACTCCTACGAGCAGTACTTC	CASSSQYSYEQYF
TRBJ1-1	TRBV10-1	NA	many	TGCGCCAGCAGTGAATGGGGGTTGAACACTGAAGCTTTCTTT	CASSEWGLNTEAFF
TRBJ2-5	TRBV12-5	NA	NA	TGTGCTAGTGGCCTGGGGCCGAGAGAGACCCAGTACTTC	CASGLGPRETQYF
TRBJ2-7	TRBV9	NA	many	TGTGCCAGCAGCGTACGGGCAGGATTAACCTACGAGCAGTACTTC	CASSVRAGLTYEQYF
TRBJ2-7	TRBV30	NA	NA	TGTGCCTGGGGCTATCACTACGAGCAGTACTTC	CAWGYHYEQYF
TRBJ2-7	TRBV12-3/TRBV12-4	TRBD1	NA	TGTGCCAGCAGTTTTGCGTCAGGGGGCTTAAACGAGCAGTACTTC	CASSFASGGLNEQYF
TRBJ2-2	TRBV6-1	NA	many	TGTGCCAGCAGACTACAGGGAGCCACCGGGGAGCTGTTTTTT	CASRLQGATGELFF
TRBJ2-2	TRBV2	NA	NA	TGTGCCAGCGGTTGGACGGGGCCGAACACCGGGGAGCTGTTTTTT	CASGWTGPNTGELFF
TRBJ1-1	TRBV12-3/TRBV12-4	NA	many	TGTGCCAGCACCCGGACGAATCGGGGGAACACTGAAGCTTTCTTT	CASTRTNRGNTEAFF
TRBJ1-2	TRBV12-3/TRBV12-4	NA	many	TGTGCCAGCAATTTAGGGGAGGCGGCTGGCTACACCTTC	CASNLGEAAGYTF
TRBJ2-5	TRBV2	NA	few	TGTGCCAGCAGAAGGGAGCAAGAGACCCAGTACTTC	CASRREQETQYF
TRBJ2-7	TRBV6-1	TRBD2	many	TGTGCCAGCAGTGGGGGGACTAGCGGCACCTACGAGCAGTACTTC	CASSGGTSGTYEQYF
TRBJ2-7	TRBV27	NA	NA	TGTGCCAGCAGCCTCACCCCTAGGTTAGCGGCTTGGGGTCAGGAGCAGTACTTC	CASSLTPRLAAWGQEQYF
TRBJ2-6	TRBV25-1	NA	few	TGTGCCAGCAGCCGAGACAGTGCTGGGGCCAACGTCCTGACTTTC	CASSRDSAGANVLTF
TRBJ1-1	TRBV5-1	NA	many	TGCGCCAGCAGCCCTAACTCTATGAACACTGAAGCTTTCTTT	CASSPNSMNTEAFF
TRBJ1-6	TRBV10-3	NA	many	TGTGCCATCAGCAGGGGAGACAAGGGGGGAAATTCACCCCTCCACTTT	CAISRGDKGGNSPLHF
TRBJ2-5	TRBV5-5	NA	NA	TGTGCCAGCAGCTTGGGGGAGGGGGTCGGGCGGACCCAGTACTTC	CASSLGEGVGRTQYF
TRBJ2-7	TRBV20-1	TRBD1	many	TGCAGTGCGAAACAGGGGGCCGAGCAGTACTTC	CSAKQGAEQYF
TRBJ2-2	TRBV4-1	NA	NA	TGCGCCAGCAGCCAAGTTAAGGGGCAGGTCGGGGAGCTGTTTTTT	CASSQVKGQVGELFF
TRBJ2-7	TRBV4-1	NA	NA	TGCGCCAGCAGCCAAGTTTACCCCCCAACGGGGAACTCCTACGAGCAGTACTTC	CASSQVYPPTGNSYEQYF